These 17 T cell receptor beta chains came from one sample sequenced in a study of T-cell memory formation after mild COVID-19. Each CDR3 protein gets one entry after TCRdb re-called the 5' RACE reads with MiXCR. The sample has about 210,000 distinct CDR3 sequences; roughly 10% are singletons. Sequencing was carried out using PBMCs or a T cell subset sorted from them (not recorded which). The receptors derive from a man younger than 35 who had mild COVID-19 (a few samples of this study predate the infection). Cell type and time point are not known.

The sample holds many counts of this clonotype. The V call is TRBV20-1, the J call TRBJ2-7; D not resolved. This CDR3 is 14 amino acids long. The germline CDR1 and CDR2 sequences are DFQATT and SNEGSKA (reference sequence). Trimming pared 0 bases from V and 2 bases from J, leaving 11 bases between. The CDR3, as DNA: TGCAGTGCTAGAGATTGGGTCTCGGCCTACGAGCAGTACTTC. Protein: CSARDWVSAYEQYF.

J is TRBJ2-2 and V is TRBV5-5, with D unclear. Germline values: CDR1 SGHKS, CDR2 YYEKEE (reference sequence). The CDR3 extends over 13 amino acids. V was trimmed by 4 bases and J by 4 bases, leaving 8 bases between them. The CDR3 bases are TGTGCCAGCAGCCCGCGATCCACCGGGGAGCTGTTTTTT. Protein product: CASSPRSTGELFF.

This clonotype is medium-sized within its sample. CDR3 loop: CASSLFQGGTGELFF. The CDR3 DNA reads TGTGCCAGCAGCTTATTCCAAGGGGGGACCGGGGAGCTGTTTTTT. The chain recombines TRBV7-2 with TRBJ2-2; D might be TRBD1 or TRBD2, each matching 6 bases. CDR1 and CDR2 (germline): SGHTA, FQGNSA. Trimming stripped 2 bases from V and 5 bases from J, with 12 bases between. This CDR3 is 15 amino acids long.

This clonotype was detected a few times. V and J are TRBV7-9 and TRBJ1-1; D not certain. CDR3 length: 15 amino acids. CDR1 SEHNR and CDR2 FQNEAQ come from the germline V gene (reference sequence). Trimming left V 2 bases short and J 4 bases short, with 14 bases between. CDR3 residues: CASSLFEGFGTEAFF. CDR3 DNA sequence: TGTGCCAGCAGCTTATTCGAGGGTTTCGGCACTGAAGCTTTCTTT. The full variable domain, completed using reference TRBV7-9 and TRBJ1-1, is DTGVSQNPRHKITKRGQNVTFRCDPISEHNRLYWYRQTLGQGPEFLTYFQNEAQLEKSRLLSDRFSAERPKGSFSTLEIQRTEQGDSAMYLCASSLFEGFGTEAFFGQGTRLTVV.

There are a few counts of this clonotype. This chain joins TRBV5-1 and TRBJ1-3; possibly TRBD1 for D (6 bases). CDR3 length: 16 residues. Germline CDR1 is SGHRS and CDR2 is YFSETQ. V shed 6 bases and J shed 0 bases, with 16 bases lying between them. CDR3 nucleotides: TGCGCCAGCACCACTGGGGGCCTACCCTCTGGAAACACCATATATTTT. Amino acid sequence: CASTTGGLPSGNTIYF. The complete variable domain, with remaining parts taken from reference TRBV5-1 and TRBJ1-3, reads KAGVTQTPRYLIKTRGQQVTLSCSPISGHRSVSWYQQTPGQGLQFLFEYFSETQRNKGNFPGRFSGRQFSNSRSEMNVSTLELGDSALYLCASTTGGLPSGNTIYFGEGSWLTVV.

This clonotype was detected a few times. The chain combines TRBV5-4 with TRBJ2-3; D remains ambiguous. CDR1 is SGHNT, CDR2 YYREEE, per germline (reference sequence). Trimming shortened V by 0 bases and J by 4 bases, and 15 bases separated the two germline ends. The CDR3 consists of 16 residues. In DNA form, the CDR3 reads TGTGCCAGCAGCTTGGTTTATCATTCAGGTCCAGATACGCAGTATTTT. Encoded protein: CASSLVYHSGPDTQYF.

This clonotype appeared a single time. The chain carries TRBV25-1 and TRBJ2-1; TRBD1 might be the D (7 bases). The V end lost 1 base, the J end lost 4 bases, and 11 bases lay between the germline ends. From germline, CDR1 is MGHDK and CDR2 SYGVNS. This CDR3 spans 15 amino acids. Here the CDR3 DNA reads TGTGCCAGCAGTGAATCCAGGGGGGTATACAATGAGCAGTTCTTC. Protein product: CASSESRGVYNEQFF.

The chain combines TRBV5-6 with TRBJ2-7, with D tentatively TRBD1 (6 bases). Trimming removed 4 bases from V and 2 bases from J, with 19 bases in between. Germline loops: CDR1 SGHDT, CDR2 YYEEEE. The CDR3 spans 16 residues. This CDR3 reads CASSPKNRDTTYEQYF. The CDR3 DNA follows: TGTGCCAGCAGCCCAAAAAACCGGGACACAACCTACGAGCAGTACTTC.

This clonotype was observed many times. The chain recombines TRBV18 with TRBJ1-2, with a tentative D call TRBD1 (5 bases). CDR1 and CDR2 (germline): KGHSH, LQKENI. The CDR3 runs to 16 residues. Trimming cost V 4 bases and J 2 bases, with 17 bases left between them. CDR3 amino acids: CASSLTKFPGNYGYTF. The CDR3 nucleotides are TGTGCCAGCTCACTCACCAAGTTCCCAGGGAACTATGGCTACACCTTC.

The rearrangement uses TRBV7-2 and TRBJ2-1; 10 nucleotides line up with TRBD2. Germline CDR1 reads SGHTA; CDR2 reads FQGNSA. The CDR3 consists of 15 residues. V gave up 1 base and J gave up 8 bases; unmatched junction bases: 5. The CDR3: CASSLVGLAVDEQFF. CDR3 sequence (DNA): TGTGCCAGCAGCTTAGTAGGACTAGCGGTCGATGAGCAGTTCTTC.

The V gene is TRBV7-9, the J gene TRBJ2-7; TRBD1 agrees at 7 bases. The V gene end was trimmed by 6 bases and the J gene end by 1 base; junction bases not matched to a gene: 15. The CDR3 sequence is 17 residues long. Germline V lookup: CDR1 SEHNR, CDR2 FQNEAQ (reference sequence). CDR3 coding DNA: TGTGCCAGCAGGAAATCGACAGGGTCCCTACCTTCCTACGAGCAGTACTTC. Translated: CASRKSTGSLPSYEQYF.

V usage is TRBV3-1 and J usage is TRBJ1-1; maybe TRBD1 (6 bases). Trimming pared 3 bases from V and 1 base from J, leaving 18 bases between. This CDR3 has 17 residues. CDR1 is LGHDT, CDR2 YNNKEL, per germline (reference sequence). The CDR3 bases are TGTGCCAGCAGCCAGACACAGGGAAGGGGCGCGAACACTGAAGCTTTCTTT. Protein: CASSQTQGRGANTEAFF.

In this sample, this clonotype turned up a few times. In nucleotides, the CDR3 is TGCGCCAGCAGTGATGTAGTGGGGGGGCGCAATGAGCAGTTCTTC. It encodes CASSDVVGGRNEQFF. The genes are TRBV10-2 and TRBJ2-1, with D tentatively TRBD2 (7 bases). Trimming removed 3 bases at V and 6 bases at J, with 15 bases between. The V gene's germline CDR1 is WSHSY and CDR2 SAAADI. The CDR3 totals 15 residues.

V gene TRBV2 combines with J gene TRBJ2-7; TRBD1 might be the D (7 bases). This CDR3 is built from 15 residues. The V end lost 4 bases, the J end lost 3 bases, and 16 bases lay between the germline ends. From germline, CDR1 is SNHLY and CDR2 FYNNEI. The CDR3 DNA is TGTGCCAGCAGTGTTCGACAGGGAGGTGGCTACGAGCAGTACTTC. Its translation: CASSVRQGGGYEQYF.

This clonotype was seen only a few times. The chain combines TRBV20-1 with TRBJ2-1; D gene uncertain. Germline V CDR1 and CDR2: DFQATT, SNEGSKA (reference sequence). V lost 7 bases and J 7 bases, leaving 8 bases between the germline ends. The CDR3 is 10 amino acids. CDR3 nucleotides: TGCAGTGTTCTCTCGAATGAGCAGTTCTTC. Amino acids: CSVLSNEQFF.

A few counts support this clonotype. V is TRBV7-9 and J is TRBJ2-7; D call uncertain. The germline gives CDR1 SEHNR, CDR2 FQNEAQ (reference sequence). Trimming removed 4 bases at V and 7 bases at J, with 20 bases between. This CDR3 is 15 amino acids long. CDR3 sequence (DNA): TGTGCCAGCAGCTCCTCGGACCGACCCCAGAGGGAGCAGTACGTC. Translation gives CASSSSDRPQREQYV.

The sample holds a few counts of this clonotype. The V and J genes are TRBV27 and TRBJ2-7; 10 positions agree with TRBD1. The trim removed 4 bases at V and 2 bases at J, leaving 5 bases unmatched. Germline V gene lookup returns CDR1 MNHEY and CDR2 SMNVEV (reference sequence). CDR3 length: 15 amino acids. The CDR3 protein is CASSSYGQGAYEQYF. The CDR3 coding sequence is TGTGCCAGCAGTTCCTACGGACAGGGGGCCTACGAGCAGTACTTC.